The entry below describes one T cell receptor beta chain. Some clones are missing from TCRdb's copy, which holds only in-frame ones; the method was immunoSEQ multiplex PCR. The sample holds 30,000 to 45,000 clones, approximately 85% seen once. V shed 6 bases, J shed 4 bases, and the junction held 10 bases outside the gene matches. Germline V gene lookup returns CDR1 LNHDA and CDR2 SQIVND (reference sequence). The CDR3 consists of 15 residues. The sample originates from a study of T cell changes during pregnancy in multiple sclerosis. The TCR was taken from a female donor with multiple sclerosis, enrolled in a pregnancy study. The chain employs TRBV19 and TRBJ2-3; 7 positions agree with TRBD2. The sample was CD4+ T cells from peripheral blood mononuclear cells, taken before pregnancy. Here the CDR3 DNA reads TGTGCCAGTAGCTCGACTAGCTCACCCCCAGATACGCAGTATTTT. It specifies CASSSTSSPPDTQYF.